This T cell receptor (beta chain) was sequenced during a study of technical replicates of blood from four donors. CDR3 size: 13 residues. The V end lost 5 bases, the J end lost 3 bases, and 11 bases lay between the germline ends. CDR1 is SGHNT, CDR2 YENEEA, per germline. Here immunoSEQ multiplex PCR was the method, and the copy in TCRdb shows in-frame clones only, minus some. The data show some 87,000 clones, with just over 95% seen just once and about 0.31% held by the top ten. The rearrangement joins TRBV11-3 to TRBJ2-7; TRBD1 might be the D (7 bases). The specimen was T cells isolated from PBMCs. The clonotype originates from a human donor in good health. The DNA for the CDR3 is TGTGCCAGCAGCCCAGGGGGGAGCTACGAGCAGTACTTC. This sequence encodes CASSPGGSYEQYF.